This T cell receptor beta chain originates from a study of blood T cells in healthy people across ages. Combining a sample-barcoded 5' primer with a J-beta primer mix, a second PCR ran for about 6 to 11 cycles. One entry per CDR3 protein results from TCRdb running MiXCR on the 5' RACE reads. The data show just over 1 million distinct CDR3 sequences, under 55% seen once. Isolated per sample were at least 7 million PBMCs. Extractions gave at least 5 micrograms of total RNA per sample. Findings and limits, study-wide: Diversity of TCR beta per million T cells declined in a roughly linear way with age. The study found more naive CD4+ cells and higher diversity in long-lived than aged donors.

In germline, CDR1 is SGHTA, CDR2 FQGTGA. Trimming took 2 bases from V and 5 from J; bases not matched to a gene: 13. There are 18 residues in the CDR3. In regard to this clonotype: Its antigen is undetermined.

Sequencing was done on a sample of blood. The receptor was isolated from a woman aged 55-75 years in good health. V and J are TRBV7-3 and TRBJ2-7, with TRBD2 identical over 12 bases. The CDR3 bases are TGTGCCAGCAGCTTATCCGCAACCCCTAGCGGGAGGGCCGACGAGCAGTACTTC. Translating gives CASSLSATPSGRADEQYF.